This entry describes one T cell receptor (beta chain). The antigen remains unidentified. The repertoire was sequenced with immunoSEQ multiplex PCR; TCRdb's copy has only in-frame clones and lacks some. The data contain tens of thousands of clones, 87% of them singletons. This entry belongs to a study of T cells in localized non-small cell lung cancer. Study findings and constraints: The highest T cell clonality was in uninvolved adjacent lung, above tumor. Higher T cell density in the blood was associated with longer overall survival, whereas higher adjacent-lung clonality associated with shorter survival. Only one tumor region was sequenced, so heterogeneity remains possible. A median of about 50 clones ranked among the top 100 in tumor appeared in adjacent lung.

This CDR3 has 14 residues. V lost 3 bases to trimming and J lost 5 bases, with 11 bases between them. Germline V gene lookup returns CDR1 SGHRS and CDR2 YFSETQ. The J gene is TRBJ1-4, the V gene TRBV5-1; no clear D. The clonotype originates from a man aged 40 to 70 with stage I squamous cell lung carcinoma. This specimen consisted of peripheral blood, obtained before any cancer treatment. CDR3: CASSSGSFNEKLFF. The CDR3 DNA reads TGCGCCAGCAGCTCGGGGAGCTTCAATGAAAAACTGTTTTTT.